These 23 T cell receptor beta chains came from one sample sequenced in a study of PD-1 blockade in classical Hodgkin lymphoma. Following autologous stem cell transplantation, relapse occurred in every patient, and exposure to brentuximab vedotin varied. Produced via immunoSEQ multiplex PCR; TCRdb's table is partial and in-frame only. The sample includes 66,000 or so clones, around 75% of them seen just once. The material was peripheral blood mononuclear cells (PBMCs), obtained before the second cycle of nivolumab. These receptors all come from a human donor with classical Hodgkin lymphoma.

CDR3 sequence: CASSVGTSGGGTLPYEQYF. The CDR3 bases are TGTGCCAGCAGCGTCGGGACTAGCGGGGGGGGCACCCTACCCTACGAGCAGTACTTC. The chain has TRBV9 and TRBJ2-7; 16 positions match TRBD2. The trim removed 2 bases at V and 2 bases at J, leaving 10 bases unmatched. CDR3 size: 19 residues. Germline CDR1 SGDLS, CDR2 YYNGEE.

CDR3: CASKSQGAELPRGANVLTF. The CDR3 bases are TGTGCCAGCAAATCCCAGGGGGCGGAACTTCCGCGGGGGGCCAACGTCCTGACTTTC. The rearrangement uses TRBV2 and TRBJ2-6; 8 bases agree with TRBD1. Looked up from germline, CDR1 is SNHLY and CDR2 is FYNNEI. The V and J ends lost 7 bases and 4 bases, in that order; junction bases with no gene match: 18. The CDR3 contains 19 residues.

The chain uses TRBV11-3 and TRBJ2-1, with TRBD1 matching over 7 bases. V gave up 2 bases and J gave up 6 bases; unmatched junction bases: 13. The CDR3 has 17 residues. Germline V lookup: CDR1 SGHNT, CDR2 YENEEA. This CDR3 is CASSLYLGQVKGNEQFF. The CDR3 DNA is TGTGCCAGCAGCTTATACCTCGGACAGGTTAAAGGCAATGAGCAGTTCTTC.

This clone was counted a few times. The chain combines TRBV10-2 with TRBJ1-1, with D hard to call. The germline CDR1 and CDR2 sequences are WSHSY and SAAADI. The germline V and J ends were trimmed by 2 bases and 6 bases, with 7 bases remaining between them. This CDR3 has 12 residues. The CDR3 nucleotides are TGCGCCAGCAGTGAGAGCGTAGCTGAAGCTTTCTTT. Translated: CASSESVAEAFF.

V gene TRBV20-1 combines with J gene TRBJ1-1; D remains ambiguous. The CDR3 totals 11 residues. Germline CDR1 is DFQATT and CDR2 is SNEGSKA (reference sequence). V lost 6 bases and J 9 bases, leaving 14 bases between the germline ends. CDR3 region: CSALDRGKAFF. The CDR3 nucleotides read TGCAGTGCCCTCGACCGAGGAAAAGCTTTCTTT.

This chain joins TRBV9 and TRBJ2-3, with 16 bases that match TRBD2. The ends lost 3 bases at V and 5 bases at J; junction bases unmatched: 6. Germline assignment: CDR1 SGDLS and CDR2 YYNGEE. The CDR3 contains 17 residues. CDR3 protein: CASSAGTSGGAQDTQYF. The CDR3 DNA follows: TGTGCCAGCAGCGCCGGGACTAGCGGGGGGGCCCAAGATACGCAGTATTTT.

The chain joins TRBV27 to TRBJ2-3; 9 positions agree with TRBD1. The CDR3 runs to 14 residues. CDR1 and CDR2 (germline): MNHEY, SMNVEV (reference sequence). V lost 3 bases and J lost 3; bases outside the gene matches: 1. The CDR3 nucleotides are TGTGCCAGCAGTTTCGGGACAGGGACAGATACGCAGTATTTT. This codes for CASSFGTGTDTQYF.

V is TRBV7-2 and J is TRBJ2-1; TRBD2 might be the D (6 bases). The V end lost 4 bases, the J end lost 5 bases, and 12 bases lay between the germline ends. Germline V lookup: CDR1 SGHTA, CDR2 FQGNSA. The CDR3 runs 14 residues. The CDR3 loop is CASSSLRRDNEQFF. The CDR3, as DNA: TGTGCCAGCAGCTCCTTAAGGAGGGACAATGAGCAGTTCTTC.

The rearrangement joins TRBV5-1 to TRBJ2-1; D is undetermined. Between the trimmed V and J ends, which lost 4 bases and 4 bases, there was a span of 6 bases. The length of the CDR3 is 12 residues. Germline V lookup: CDR1 SGHRS, CDR2 YFSETQ. The CDR3 sequence: CASSGDYNEQFF. CDR3 DNA: TGCGCCAGCAGCGGGGATTACAATGAGCAGTTCTTC.

The V gene is TRBV28, the J gene TRBJ2-7; a possible D gene is TRBD2 (6 bases). V lost 5 bases and J 0 bases, leaving 17 bases between the germline ends. The germline V gene has CDR1 MDHEN and CDR2 SYDVKM. The CDR3 loop spans 16 amino acids. The CDR3 loop reads CASSGARGSSSYEQYF. CDR3 sequence (DNA): TGTGCCAGCAGTGGGGCCCGGGGGTCGAGCTCCTACGAGCAGTACTTC.

The rearrangement links TRBV13 to TRBJ2-7; D uncertain. The V end lost 3 bases, the J end lost 0 bases, and 9 bases lay between the germline ends. Germline CDR1 and CDR2: PRHDT and FYEKMQ (reference sequence). This CDR3 region has 14 residues. This CDR3 reads CASSLPASSYEQYF. CDR3 nucleotide sequence: TGTGCCAGCAGCTTGCCGGCTAGCTCCTACGAGCAGTACTTC.

V gene TRBV29-1 combines with J gene TRBJ1-1; D is uncertain. The CDR3 sequence is 14 residues long. Germline V gene sequence: CDR1 SQVTM, CDR2 ANQGSEA. The germline V and J ends were trimmed by 1 base and 3 bases, with 12 bases remaining between them. For the CDR3, the DNA is TGCAGCGTTGAAGGAGGGCGCCGAGACACTGAAGCTTTCTTT. Amino acid sequence: CSVEGGRRDTEAFF.

The gene calls are TRBV6-6 and TRBJ1-2; perhaps TRBD1 as D (6 bases). V lost 6 bases and J lost 4, with 12 bases in between. The germline V gene has CDR1 MNHNY and CDR2 SVGAGI (reference sequence). The CDR3 spans 13 residues. The CDR3 loop reads CASRGQGSYGYTF. CDR3 nucleotide sequence: TGTGCCAGCAGGGGTCAGGGGTCCTATGGCTACACCTTC.

The table lists this clone with a few counts. V is TRBV11-3 and J is TRBJ2-3; the match to TRBD1 covers 8 bases. The ends lost 8 bases at V and 2 bases at J; junction bases unmatched: 3. CDR3 length: 13 residues. In germline, CDR1 is SGHNT, CDR2 YENEEA. DNA for the CDR3: TGTGCCAGCGGACAGGGCCCCACAGATACGCAGTATTTT. Protein product: CASGQGPTDTQYF.

CDR3 DNA sequence: TGTGCCAGCAGTCCCGGACAGGGAGATTCCGGAAACACCATATATTTT. This codes for CASSPGQGDSGNTIYF. The V and J genes are TRBV28 and TRBJ1-3, with 8 bases aligning to TRBD1. Trimming removed 5 bases from V and 4 bases from J; junction bases left unmatched: 10. The germline V gene has CDR1 MDHEN and CDR2 SYDVKM. The CDR3 spans 16 residues.

The chain uses TRBV28 and TRBJ1-2, with D possibly TRBD1 on 5 matching bases. Trimming removed 6 bases from V and 1 base from J, with 18 bases in between. Germline V lookup: CDR1 MDHEN, CDR2 SYDVKM. The CDR3 is 16 amino acids. The DNA for the CDR3 is TGTGCCAGCAGACCGGGACGGTTTCTCTTTAACTATGGCTACACCTTC. It encodes CASRPGRFLFNYGYTF.

The chain combines TRBV7-8 with TRBJ2-2, with 7 bases fitting TRBD1. Germline V lookup: CDR1 SGHVS, CDR2 FQNEAQ. V lost 5 bases, J lost 4 bases, and 10 bases stayed unmatched. The CDR3 length is 16 residues. This CDR3 is CASSREGQSFTGELFF. The DNA for the CDR3 is TGTGCCAGCAGCCGAGAGGGACAGAGTTTCACCGGGGAGCTGTTTTTT.

The V call is TRBV5-1, the J call TRBJ1-3, with 7 bases that match TRBD1. Germline V gives CDR1 SGHRS, CDR2 YFSETQ. This CDR3 is 14 amino acids long. The V gene end was trimmed by 4 bases and the J gene end by 4 bases; junction bases not matched to a gene: 5. As DNA, the CDR3 is TGCGCCAGCAGCACCGGGACAGCCGGAAACACCATATATTTT. Its translation is CASSTGTAGNTIYF.

This chain joins TRBV7-8 and TRBJ2-7; no firm D call. Germline CDR1 reads SGHVS; CDR2 reads FQNEAQ. The CDR3 consists of 15 residues. Trimming removed 2 bases at V and 3 bases at J, with 14 bases between. This CDR3 is CASSLSPDGLYEQYF. The CDR3, as DNA: TGTGCCAGCAGCTTAAGCCCGGACGGCCTCTACGAGCAGTACTTC.

The chain carries TRBV29-1 and TRBJ1-1; D uncertain. Germline V gives CDR1 SQVTM, CDR2 ANQGSEA. V dropped 7 bases and J dropped 1 base, with 7 bases sitting between them. CDR3 length equals 11 residues. CDR3: CSARENTEAFF. CDR3 in DNA: TGCAGCGCCCGGGAGAACACTGAAGCTTTCTTT.

The V and J genes are TRBV6-5 and TRBJ1-5; D call uncertain. Germline CDR1 and CDR2: MNHEY and SVGAGI. The V gene lost 2 bases and the J gene lost 2 bases, with 7 bases spanning the gap. The CDR3 has 14 amino acids. CDR3 DNA: TGTGCCAGCAGTTACGGTGGGGGCAATCAGCCCCAGCATTTT. Protein sequence: CASSYGGGNQPQHF.

This clone was detected only once. The CDR3 region is CASSEATGWNGYTF. CDR3 DNA sequence: TGTGCCAGCAGTGAAGCGACAGGGTGGAATGGCTACACCTTC. V is TRBV6-1 and J is TRBJ1-2, with 7 bases aligning to TRBD1. Germline CDR1 and CDR2: MNHNS and SASEGT. V dropped 0 bases and J dropped 6; count of bases not matched to a gene: 4. The CDR3 covers 14 residues.

This chain connects TRBV11-2 to TRBJ1-1; D remains ambiguous. The CDR3 totals 14 residues. With 1 base removed from V and 4 bases from J, the gap between germline ends came to 10 bases. CDR1 is SGHAT, CDR2 FQNNGV, per germline. The chain's CDR3 is CASSLGLAGTEAFF. CDR3 nucleotide sequence: TGTGCCAGCAGCTTAGGACTAGCTGGCACTGAAGCTTTCTTT.